This TCR beta chain was captured by sequencing in a study of neurological immune-mediated disorders. General study points: Private repertoires in all groups were suggested by the finding that expanded clones across subjects shared no CDR3 amino acid sequences. Multiple sclerosis was found to have the least TCR clonal expansion, below healthy controls, and HTLV-1-associated myelopathy the most.

Healthy controls comprised blood bank volunteers in Maryland, USA. Unsorted libraries were prepared from 2 million PBMCs that had been stored at -80 C. Germline V gives CDR1 MGHRA, CDR2 YSYEKL. The CDR3 is 14 amino acids. The trim removed 1 base at V and 8 bases at J, leaving 4 bases unmatched. TCRdb re-analysed the 5' RACE reads in MiXCR, keeping a single row per CDR3 protein. This sample yields 30,000 to 40,000 distinct CDR3 sequences, of which under 9.5% are seen a single time; roughly 4.5% belongs to the top ten. This clonotype has a count of ten or more. Antigen specificity is unknown. Sequencing used PBMCs. The clonotype was recovered from a woman between 40 and 55 years old in good health. This chain connects TRBV4-1 to TRBJ2-1; 8 bases map to TRBD2. The CDR3 DNA sequence: TGCGCCAGCAGCCAAGCGGGGGGGTCGGATGAGCAGTTCTTC. Translated, it gives CASSQAGGSDEQFF.